This T cell receptor beta chain emerged from a study of blood T cell repertoires in COVID-19. On the study more broadly: The United States, Italy and Spain provided the acute and convalescent COVID-19 samples. Sources were T cells, B-cell-depleted T cells, or PBMCs; the material itself was cDNA or gDNA.

Germline values: CDR1 MNHEY, CDR2 SVGEGT. V lost 5 bases, J lost 0 bases, and 6 bases stayed unmatched. The CDR3 extends over 17 amino acids. Original analysis: Using reference gene primer amplification, nucleated cell counts were estimated. Produced via immunoSEQ multiplex PCR; TCRdb's table is partial and in-frame only. V, J and clone size are those of that table, while D and trimming were read from the DNA. The table records some 78,000 clones, about 83% of them present only once. The rearrangement links TRBV6-2 or TRBV6-3 to TRBJ2-2; 10 bases are a match to TRBD2. Sequencing used peripheral blood. The sequence came from a man aged 50-60 years with acute or convalescent COVID-19. The CDR3 sequence: CASSTLLAGANTGELFF. CDR3 DNA sequence: TGTGCCAGCAGTACACTCCTAGCGGGGGCGAACACCGGGGAGCTGTTTTTT.